A single sample is the source of the 5 T cell receptor beta chains below, sequenced in a study of T cell responses to AZD1222 COVID-19 vaccine. The assay was immunoSEQ multiplex PCR, and TCRdb's table has in-frame clones only and misses some. The repertoire holds around 150,000 clones, with about 90% as singletons. The sample consisted of peripheral blood, taken 28 days after the second AZD1222 dose. The receptors originated from an adult who received the AZD1222 COVID-19 vaccine.

J is TRBJ2-5 and V is TRBV28; either TRBD1 or TRBD2 may fit D (6 bases each). The V gene lost 5 bases and the J gene lost 2 bases, with 9 bases spanning the gap. The CDR3 loop spans 13 amino acids. From germline, CDR1 is MDHEN and CDR2 SYDVKM. The CDR3: CASSRGQQETQYF. Written as DNA, the CDR3 is TGTGCCAGCAGTCGGGGGCAGCAAGAGACCCAGTACTTC.

The table lists this clone with a count of one. This sequence joins TRBV11-3 and TRBJ2-3; the D call may be TRBD1 or TRBD2 (5 bases each). The CDR3 extends over 16 amino acids. The germline V gene has CDR1 SGHNT and CDR2 YENEEA. Trimming cost V 1 base and J 2 bases, with 13 bases left between them. The CDR3 here is CASSLGRGRYTDTQYF. The CDR3 DNA follows: TGTGCCAGCAGCTTAGGTCGGGGCAGATACACAGATACGCAGTATTTT.

This rearrangement joins TRBV7-9 to TRBJ1-4; 10 bases map to TRBD1. Germline V gene data show CDR1 as SEHNR and CDR2 as FQNEAQ (reference sequence). CDR3 length: 15 residues. Unmatched junction bases numbered 4, after V lost 4 bases and J lost 5 bases. CDR3 in DNA: TGTGCCAGCAGCTCGACAGGGGGCTTGAATGAAAAACTGTTTTTT. Translating gives CASSSTGGLNEKLFF. The full variable domain, rest sourced from reference TRBV7-9 and TRBJ1-4, is DTGVSQNPRHKITKRGQNVTFRCDPISEHNRLYWYRQTLGQGPEFLTYFQNEAQLEKSRLLSDRFSAERPKGSFSTLEIQRTEQGDSAMYLCASSSTGGLNEKLFFGSGTQLSVL.

The chain couples TRBV5-8 to TRBJ1-1, with a weak D call TRBD1 (5 bases). In germline, CDR1 is SGHTS, CDR2 YDEGEE. This CDR3 is 12 amino acids long. Trimming took off 4 bases at V and 9 bases at J, with 13 bases between the two ends. The CDR3 sequence: CASSSRTRKAFF. DNA for the CDR3: TGTGCCAGCAGCAGCCGGACACGAAAAGCTTTCTTT.

The chain combines TRBV4-2 with TRBJ2-1, with 10 bases lining up with TRBD1. Per the germline V gene, CDR1 is LGHNA and CDR2 is YNFKEQ. The CDR3 extends over 18 amino acids. V dropped 1 base and J dropped 9; count of bases not matched to a gene: 15. CDR3 loop: CASSQVLRDRGWYGEQFF. The DNA for the CDR3 is TGTGCCAGCAGCCAAGTCCTCCGGGACAGGGGTTGGTACGGTGAGCAGTTCTTC.